This record concerns one T cell receptor (beta chain) sequence. This sample is part of a study of blood T cell repertoires in COVID-19. Across the whole study: Some COVID-19 samples were acute and others convalescent; all came from the United States, Italy and Spain. In each case, the material was cDNA or gDNA derived from T cells, B-cell-depleted T cells, or PBMCs.

Original methodology: The assay estimated nucleated cells by amplifying reference gene primers. The table came from immunoSEQ multiplex PCR; TCRdb's copy has only in-frame clones and leaves some out. V and J calls and clone size are those listed in that table; D and trimming were worked out from the DNA. The sample holds approximately 270,000 clones, roughly 87% seen once. The CDR3 has 16 amino acids. Germline loops: CDR1 SGHDT, CDR2 YYEEEE. V lost 3 bases and J lost 5; bases outside the gene matches: 7. The chain uses TRBV5-6 and TRBJ2-3; 12 positions agree with TRBD2. The receptor was isolated from a man between 18 and 29 years old with active or convalescent COVID-19. Sequencing was performed on peripheral blood. CDR3: CASSYPTSGREDTQYF. The CDR3 DNA follows: TGTGCCAGCAGCTACCCGACTAGCGGGAGAGAAGATACGCAGTATTTT.